This paragraph covers one T cell receptor beta chain sequence. Its antigen is currently not known. No base qualities exist here, and no much larger clone lies one base off it. This specimen belongs to a study of OX40 agonist ivuxolimab in advanced cancers. About the full investigation: Ivuxolimab, which targeted the costimulatory receptor OX40 (CD134), was an agonistic, fully human IgG2 monoclonal antibody. Intravenous ivuxolimab was administered to patients every 2 weeks at six dose levels: 0.01, 0.1, 0.3, 1.5, 3 and 10 mg/kg. Among the roughly 52 dose-escalation patients, about 19 had hepatocellular carcinoma, around 15 melanoma, 9 renal cell carcinoma and 9 head and neck cancer. A male proportion of roughly 85% and a mean age of roughly 58 years, ranging from 23 to 79, were recorded for the dose-escalation cohort. Prior anti-PD-1, anti-PD-L1 or anti-CTLA-4 therapy was permitted, and about 40% of dose-escalation patients had received checkpoint inhibitors. Partial responses occurred in three dose-escalation patients: two with cutaneous melanoma and one with hepatocellular carcinoma. The point of sequencing TCRbeta in the periphery was to test whether ivuxolimab changed TCR sequence diversity and drove clonal T-cell expansion. The paper covers the monotherapy dose-escalation part of the phase I ivuxolimab trial, which included N = 52 patients.

For sequencing of the TCRbeta CDR3 region, genomic DNA was extracted from the sorted cells. TCRbeta CDR3 regions were sequenced using the immunoSEQ Assay. TCRdb mirrors the immuneACCESS table, restricted to in-frame sequences. Some clones are absent from its copies; in checked studies, under half trace to an unresolved V gene, and the reason for the others is unknown. Counted in this sample were fewer than 100,000 clones; roughly 93% of them appeared once. Together, the top ten hold around 6% of the sample. Patients with a history of autoimmune disease or receiving systemic immunosuppression were excluded from the trial. Peripheral blood for TCR sequencing was collected from all dose cohorts at baseline, on cycle 4 day 1, and on cycle 7 day 1. The samples were taken from a phase I, first-in-human, multicenter, open-label dose-escalation trial of ivuxolimab. Adults with locally advanced or metastatic head and neck squamous cell, hepatocellular, melanoma or renal cell carcinoma were enrolled in the trial. Before TCR sequencing, CD4+ T cells and CD8+ T cells were sorted from peripheral blood as separate populations.

Study-wide conclusions, independent of this receptor: Which antigens the clonally expanded peripheral T cells were specific for was not determined. Low levels of normalized T-cell clonal expansion were also seen in some nonresponding patients. At doses of 0.1 to 3.0 mg/kg, clonal expansion of both CD4+ and CD8+ T cells in blood was seen between baseline and week 6. Partial responders in the 0.1-3.0 mg/kg groups had among the lowest normalized peripheral clonal expansion, especially among CD8+ T cells. After ivuxolimab, expanded clones were on average more numerous among CD8+ T cells than among CD4+ T cells.

Reading the germline V gene gives CDR1 MGHRA and CDR2 YSYEKL. Inclusive of the bounding cysteine and phenylalanine, the CDR3 is 14 residues long. The kept DNA is CDR3 alone, 42 bases in frame from the first base. V loses 4 bases at its end and J loses 6 bases; junction bases beyond the gene matches: 7. The rearrangement joined TRBV4-1 to TRBJ2-5, and 8 junction bases match TRBD1. The material sequenced was CD4+ or CD8+ T cells sorted from blood, taken in a trial of the OX40 agonist ivuxolimab. The sequence derives from an adult with an advanced solid tumor such as melanoma, head and neck, liver or kidney cancer. The DNA sequence is given as TGCGCCAGCAGCCCGTGGCAGGGGGCTAAGACCCAGTACTTC. The resulting protein is CASSPWQGAKTQYF.